The present T cell receptor (beta chain) was sequenced within a study of blood T cell repertoires in COVID-19. Overall study context: Nucleic acid was either cDNA or gDNA, and it came from T cells, B-cell-depleted T cells, or PBMCs.

The CDR3 is 15 amino acids. CDR1 and CDR2 (germline): SGHRS, YFSETQ. Trimming took 4 bases from V and 4 from J, leaving 17 bases between them. Under the authors' procedure: Using reference gene primer amplification, nucleated cell counts were estimated. Assay used: immunoSEQ multiplex PCR; TCRdb lists only in-frame clones, some missing. V, J and clone size were drawn from that table, and D and trimming were deduced from the DNA. The sample consists of tens of thousands of clones, 70% to 75% of them appearing once. Sequenced: peripheral blood. This chain connects TRBV5-1 to TRBJ1-1, with D hard to call. This sequence was found in a man aged 45-60 years with active or convalescent COVID-19. CDR3 sequence: CASSPDGVGSTEAFF. The CDR3 coding sequence is TGCGCCAGCAGCCCCGACGGGGTCGGGAGCACTGAAGCTTTCTTT.